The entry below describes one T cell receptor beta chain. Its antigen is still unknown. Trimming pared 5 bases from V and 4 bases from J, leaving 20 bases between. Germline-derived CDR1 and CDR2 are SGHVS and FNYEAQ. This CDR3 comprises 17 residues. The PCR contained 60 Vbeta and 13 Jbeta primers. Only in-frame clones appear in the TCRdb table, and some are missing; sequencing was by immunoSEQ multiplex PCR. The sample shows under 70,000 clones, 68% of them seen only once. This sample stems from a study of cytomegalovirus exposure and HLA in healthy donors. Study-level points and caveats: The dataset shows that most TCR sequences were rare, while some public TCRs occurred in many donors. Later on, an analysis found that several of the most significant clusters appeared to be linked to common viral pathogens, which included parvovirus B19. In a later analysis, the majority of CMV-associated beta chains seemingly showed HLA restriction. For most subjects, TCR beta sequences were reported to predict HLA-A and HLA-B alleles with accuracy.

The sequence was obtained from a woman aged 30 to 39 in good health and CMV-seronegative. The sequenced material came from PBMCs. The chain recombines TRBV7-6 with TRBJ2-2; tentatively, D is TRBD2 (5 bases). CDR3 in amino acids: CASSPPAGGPGTGELFF. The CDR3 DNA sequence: TGTGCCAGCAGCCCCCCTGCGGGCGGGCCGGGCACCGGGGAGCTGTTTTTT.